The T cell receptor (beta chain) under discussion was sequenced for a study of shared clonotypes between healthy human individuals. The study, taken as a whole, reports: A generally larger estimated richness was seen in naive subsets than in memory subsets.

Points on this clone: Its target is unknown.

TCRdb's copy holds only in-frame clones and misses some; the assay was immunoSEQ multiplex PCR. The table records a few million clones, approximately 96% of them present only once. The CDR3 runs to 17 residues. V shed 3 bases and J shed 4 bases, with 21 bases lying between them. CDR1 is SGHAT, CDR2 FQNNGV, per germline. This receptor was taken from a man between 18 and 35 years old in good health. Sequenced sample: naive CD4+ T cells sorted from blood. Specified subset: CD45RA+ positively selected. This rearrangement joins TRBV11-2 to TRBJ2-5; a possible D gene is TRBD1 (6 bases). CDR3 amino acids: CASSFVPGQGTGETQYF. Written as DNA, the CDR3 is TGTGCCAGCAGCTTCGTTCCGGGTCAGGGGACGGGAGAGACCCAGTACTTC.